This is a list of T cell receptor beta chains from one sample in a study of follicular helper T cells after annual influenza vaccination. The protocol was immunoSEQ multiplex PCR, while the TCRdb copy is restricted to in-frame clones and leaves out a portion. The sample includes 11,000 to 15,000 clones, about 83% of them seen just once. The sample was CXCR5- memory CD4+ T cells sorted from blood, taken on the day of influenza vaccination. These receptors came from an adult who received the influenza vaccine. The CDR3 runs from the conserved cysteine through the conserved F or W. Fields, in order: V gene, D gene, J gene, clone size, CDR3 DNA, CDR3 protein. D genes are given only for firm matches. Expanded clones get a size class; other rows say once, few or many, or leave the size out.

V: TRBV28; D: -; J: TRBJ1-5; size: -; DNA: TGTGCCAGCAGTTTTAGTGTTAAACAGCCCCAGCATTTT; CDR3: CASSFSVKQPQHF
V: TRBV12-5; D: -; J: TRBJ1-1; size: -; DNA: TGTGCTAGTGGTTTCACCCAATTAGGGGGGGGAATGGTACGAAACACTGAAGCTTTCTTT; CDR3: CASGFTQLGGGMVRNTEAFF
V: TRBV30; D: -; J: TRBJ2-7; size: -; DNA: TGTGCCTGGAAGGGAACGGGAACCTACGAGCAGTACTTC; CDR3: CAWKGTGTYEQYF
V: TRBV6-5; D: -; J: TRBJ2-7; size: -; DNA: TGTGCCAGCAGTCTACAGGGCTACGAGCAGTACTTC; CDR3: CASSLQGYEQYF
V: TRBV28; D: -; J: TRBJ1-2; size: -; DNA: TGTGCCAGCAGCCCCGGCCTAAAAAAGCGGGGCTACACCTTC; CDR3: CASSPGLKKRGYTF
V: TRBV7-8; D: -; J: TRBJ2-7; size: -; DNA: TGTGCCAGCAGCTTAGTAGTGGACTCATACGAGCAGTACTTC; CDR3: CASSLVVDSYEQYF
V: TRBV18; D: -; J: TRBJ1-1; size: -; DNA: TGTGCCAGCTCACCACCGGTGGGGCGGGGGGGATTGAACACTGAAGCTTTCTTT; CDR3: CASSPPVGRGGLNTEAFF
V: TRBV29-1; D: -; J: TRBJ2-1; size: -; DNA: TGCAGCGTTGATAGTGTCTACAATGAGCAGTTCTTC; CDR3: CSVDSVYNEQFF
V: TRBV18; D: -; J: TRBJ1-5; size: -; DNA: TGTGCCAGCTCACCCACAGTAGGCAATCAGCCCCAGCATTTT; CDR3: CASSPTVGNQPQHF
V: TRBV6-5; D: -; J: TRBJ2-7; size: -; DNA: TGTGCCAGCACCCCCGGGCCCGAGTACGAGCAGTACTTC; CDR3: CASTPGPEYEQYF
V: TRBV6-5; D: -; J: TRBJ2-1; size: -; DNA: TGTGCCAGCAGTTACAGGGGGGGACCCAACAATGAGCAGTTCTTC; CDR3: CASSYRGGPNNEQFF
V: TRBV20-1; D: -; J: TRBJ2-3; size: -; DNA: TGCAGTGCCATCCCTCAGGGGGGAGGGTATTTT; CDR3: CSAIPQGGGYF
V: TRBV12-5; D: TRBD1; J: TRBJ1-5; size: few; DNA: TGTGCTAGTGGTCAGGACAGGGGCAATCAGCCCCAGCATTTT; CDR3: CASGQDRGNQPQHF
V: TRBV13; D: -; J: TRBJ1-1; size: once; DNA: TGTGCCAGCAGCTTAGCGGGTCGGGGGGATAACACTGAAGCTTTCTTT; CDR3: CASSLAGRGDNTEAFF
V: TRBV11-2; D: -; J: TRBJ1-5; size: -; DNA: TGTGCCAGCAGCTTCGCGGGCGGTAGCAATCAGCCCCAGCATTTT; CDR3: CASSFAGGSNQPQHF
V: TRBV5-1; D: -; J: TRBJ1-1; size: -; DNA: TGCGCCAGCAGCTTGGGGACAGCGAACACTGAAGCTTTCTTT; CDR3: CASSLGTANTEAFF
V: TRBV15; D: -; J: TRBJ1-2; size: -; DNA: TGTGCCACCAGCACCCGAGCATATGGCTACACCTTC; CDR3: CATSTRAYGYTF
V: TRBV5-6; D: TRBD2; J: TRBJ2-3; size: -; DNA: TGTGCCAGCAGCGGCGGGACTAGCGGGGGCACAGATACGCAGTATTTT; CDR3: CASSGGTSGGTDTQYF
V: TRBV7-9; D: -; J: TRBJ1-3; size: -; DNA: TGTGCCAGCAGCTTAACGTCCTCTGGAAACACCATATATTTT; CDR3: CASSLTSSGNTIYF